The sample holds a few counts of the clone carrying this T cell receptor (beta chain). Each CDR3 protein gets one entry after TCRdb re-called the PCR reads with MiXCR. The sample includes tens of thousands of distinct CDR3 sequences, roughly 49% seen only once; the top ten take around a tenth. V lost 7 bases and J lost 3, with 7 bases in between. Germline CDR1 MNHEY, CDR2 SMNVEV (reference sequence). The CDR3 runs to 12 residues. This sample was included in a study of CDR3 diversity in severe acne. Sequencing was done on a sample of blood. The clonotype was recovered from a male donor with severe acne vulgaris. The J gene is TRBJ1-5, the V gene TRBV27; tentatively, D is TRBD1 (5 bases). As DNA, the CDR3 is TGTGCCAGCAAGGGACTCAATCAGCCCCAGCATTTT. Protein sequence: CASKGLNQPQHF.